This T cell receptor (beta chain) was identified in a study of OX40 agonist ivuxolimab in advanced cancers. TCRdb keeps only in-frame clones here, not all; method: immunoSEQ multiplex PCR. The top ten clones hold around 2.7% of a sample with 75,000 to 100,000 clones, roughly 80% of them seen once. With V trimmed by 6 bases and J by 2 bases, 7 bases remained unmatched. There are 14 residues in the CDR3. Looked up from germline, CDR1 is SQVTM and CDR2 is ANQGSEA. The sequence was obtained from an adult with an advanced solid tumor such as melanoma, head and neck, liver or kidney cancer. The V and J genes are TRBV29-1 and TRBJ2-7; 10 bases map to TRBD1. Source: CD4+ or CD8+ T cells sorted from blood, taken in a trial of the OX40 agonist ivuxolimab. The CDR3 sequence is CSVQGQGIPYEQYF. Here the CDR3 DNA reads TGCAGCGTCCAGGGACAGGGGATCCCCTACGAGCAGTACTTC.